This T cell receptor beta chain derives from a study of blood T cell repertoires in COVID-19. Study details: COVID-19 samples from acute and convalescent phases originated in the United States, Italy and Spain. From T cells, B-cell-depleted T cells, or PBMCs came the material, which was cDNA or gDNA.

Methods used by the authors: Researchers report that nucleated cell counts were estimated from reference gene primer amplification. Produced via immunoSEQ multiplex PCR; TCRdb's table is partial and in-frame only. V and J calls and clone size come straight from that table; D and trimming were deduced from the DNA. The table shows 70,000 to 95,000 clones, with around 90% occurring only once. Germline lookup yields CDR1 KGHDR and CDR2 SFDVKD. The CDR3 length is 17 residues. Trimming at V came to 3 bases and at J to 1 base, leaving 8 bases not matched to a gene. The sequenced material came from peripheral blood. The genes are TRBV24-1 and TRBJ2-3; 8 bases line up with TRBD1. The receptor comes from a man over 45 with acute or convalescent COVID-19. In nucleotides, the CDR3 is TGTGCCACCAGTGATCCAACGGACAGGGTGGGCACAGATACGCAGTATTTT. As protein: CATSDPTDRVGTDTQYF.